This T cell receptor beta chain was sequenced for a study of CXCR3-negative and CXCR3-positive naive CD8 T cells. With UMI labels, 5' RACE was used to prepare the TRB cDNA libraries. For each CDR3 protein, TCRdb gives one entry from its re-call of the 5' RACE reads, without DNA. Its table records approximately 47,000 distinct CDR3 sequences. Points from the study as a whole: The TRBV-TRBJ usage of naive CXCR3-negative and CXCR3-positive cells was similar, but that of memory cells differed. The majority of assays used fresh PBMCs, and CXCR3 expression partially decreased after cryopreservation.

There are 16 residues in the CDR3. CDR1 LNHNV and CDR2 YYDKDF come from the germline V gene (reference sequence). Triplicate sorts of 300,000 cells per CD8+ subset. Concerning this clonotype itself: Its antigen is not known.

The sequencing input was naive CXCR3- CD8+ T cells from blood. Subset here: CD45RO-CCR7+CD27+CD95- naive CD8+ T cells lacking CXCR3 (TNR3-). This chain joins TRBV15 and TRBJ2-1; TCRdb calls TRBD2, which cannot be checked without DNA. The source of this sequence is a human donor in good health. Some clones in this sample may be carry-over from other donors' samples. The CDR3 spells CATSRAPGLAGGEQFF.